This T cell receptor (beta chain) was obtained from a study of blood T cell repertoires in COVID-19. Overall study: There were acute and convalescent COVID-19 samples, and they came from the United States, Italy and Spain. T cells, B-cell-depleted T cells, or PBMCs provided the cDNA or gDNA that served as material.

The CDR3 consists of 12 residues. V lost 4 bases to trimming and J lost 12 bases; unmatched junction nucleotides: 6. Germline CDR1 and CDR2: SGHTA and FQGTGA. Original analysis: Amplification from reference gene primers served as the basis for estimated nucleated cell counts. Sequencing used immunoSEQ multiplex PCR; TCRdb keeps in-frame clones, though not all of them. D and trimming were read from the DNA, whereas the V and J calls and clone size are those reported in that table. The data hold 150,000 to 200,000 clones, with approximately 88% observed a single time. This chain joins TRBV7-3 and TRBJ2-1; 7 bases match TRBD2. The sequence came from an elderly woman with active or convalescent COVID-19. Sequencing was carried out using peripheral blood. The CDR3 DNA reads TGTGCCAGCAGCTCGTACACGGGGGGGCAGTTCTTC. Translated, it gives CASSSYTGGQFF.